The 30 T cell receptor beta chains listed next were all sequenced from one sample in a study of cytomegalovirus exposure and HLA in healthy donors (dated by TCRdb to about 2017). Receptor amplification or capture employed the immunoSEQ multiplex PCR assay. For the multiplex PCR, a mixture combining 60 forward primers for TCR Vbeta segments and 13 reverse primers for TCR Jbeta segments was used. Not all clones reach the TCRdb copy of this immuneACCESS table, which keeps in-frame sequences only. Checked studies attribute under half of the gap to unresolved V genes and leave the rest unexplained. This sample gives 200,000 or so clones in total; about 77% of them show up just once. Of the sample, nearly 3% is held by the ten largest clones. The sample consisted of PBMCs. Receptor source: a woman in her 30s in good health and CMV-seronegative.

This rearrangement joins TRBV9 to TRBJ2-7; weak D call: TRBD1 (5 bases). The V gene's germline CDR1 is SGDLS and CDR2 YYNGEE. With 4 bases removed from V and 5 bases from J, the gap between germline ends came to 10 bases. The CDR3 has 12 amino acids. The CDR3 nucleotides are TGTGCCAGCAGCCAGGGTGGAAACGAGCAGTACTTC. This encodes CASSQGGNEQYF. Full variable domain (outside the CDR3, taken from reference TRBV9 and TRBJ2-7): DSGVTQTPKHLITATGQRVTLRCSPRSGDLSVYWYQQSLDQGLQFLIQYYNGEERAKGNILERFSAQQFPDLHSELNLSSLELGDSALYFCASSQGGNEQYFGPGTRLTVT.

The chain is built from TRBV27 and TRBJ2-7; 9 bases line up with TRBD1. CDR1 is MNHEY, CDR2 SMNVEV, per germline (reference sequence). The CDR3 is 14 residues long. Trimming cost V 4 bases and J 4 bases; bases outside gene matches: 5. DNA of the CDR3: TGTGCCAGCAGTTATGGGACAGGGAAGTACGAGCAGTACTTC. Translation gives CASSYGTGKYEQYF.

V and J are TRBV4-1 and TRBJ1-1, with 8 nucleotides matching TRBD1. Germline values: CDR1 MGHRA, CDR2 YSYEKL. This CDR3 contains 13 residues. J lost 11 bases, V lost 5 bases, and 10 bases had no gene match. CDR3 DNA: TGCGCCAGCAGCGAAGGACAGGGCTGGGAGGCTTTCTTT. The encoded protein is CASSEGQGWEAFF.

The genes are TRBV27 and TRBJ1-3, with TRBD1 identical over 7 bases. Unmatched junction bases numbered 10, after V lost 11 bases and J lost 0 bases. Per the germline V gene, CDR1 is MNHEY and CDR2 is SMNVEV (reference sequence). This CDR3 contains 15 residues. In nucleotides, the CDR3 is TGTGCCGCCCCCCGGGACAGAAGCTCTGGAAACACCATATATTTT. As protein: CAAPRDRSSGNTIYF.

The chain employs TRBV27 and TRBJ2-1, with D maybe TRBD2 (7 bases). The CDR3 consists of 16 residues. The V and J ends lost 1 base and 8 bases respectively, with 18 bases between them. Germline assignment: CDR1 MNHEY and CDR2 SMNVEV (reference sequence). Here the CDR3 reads CASSLFRTRGFYEQFF. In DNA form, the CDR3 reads TGTGCCAGCAGTTTATTCAGGACTAGGGGGTTCTATGAGCAGTTCTTC.

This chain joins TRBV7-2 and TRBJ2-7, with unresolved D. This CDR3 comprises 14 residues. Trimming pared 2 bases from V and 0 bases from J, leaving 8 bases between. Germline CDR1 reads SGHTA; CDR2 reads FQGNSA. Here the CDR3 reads CASSLITASYEQYF. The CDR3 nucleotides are TGTGCCAGCAGCTTAATAACAGCCTCCTACGAGCAGTACTTC.

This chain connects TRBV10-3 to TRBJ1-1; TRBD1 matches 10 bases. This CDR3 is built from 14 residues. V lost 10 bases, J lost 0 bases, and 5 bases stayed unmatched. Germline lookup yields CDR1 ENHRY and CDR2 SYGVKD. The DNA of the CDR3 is TGTGCCACCACGGGACAGGGGATGAACACTGAAGCTTTCTTT. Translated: CATTGQGMNTEAFF.

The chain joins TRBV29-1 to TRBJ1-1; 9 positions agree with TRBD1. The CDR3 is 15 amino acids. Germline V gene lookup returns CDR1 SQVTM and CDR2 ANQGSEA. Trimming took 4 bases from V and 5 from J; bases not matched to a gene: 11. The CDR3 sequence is CSVVRSRTGVTEAFF. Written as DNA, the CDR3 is TGCAGCGTTGTACGTTCCAGGACAGGGGTGACTGAAGCTTTCTTT.

The CDR3 loop is CASSLSTGGQGKLFF. Here the CDR3 DNA reads TGCGCCAGCAGCTTATCGACAGGGGGCCAAGGGAAACTGTTTTTT. The chain carries TRBV5-1 and TRBJ1-4; 10 positions agree with TRBD1. Germline CDR1 and CDR2: SGHRS and YFSETQ. The V segment lost 2 bases and the J segment 11 bases; nucleotides outside the gene matches: 9. This CDR3 is built from 15 residues.

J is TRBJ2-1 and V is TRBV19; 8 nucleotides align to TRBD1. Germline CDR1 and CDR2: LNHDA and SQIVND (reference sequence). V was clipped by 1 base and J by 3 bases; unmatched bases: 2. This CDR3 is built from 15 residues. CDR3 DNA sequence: TGTGCCAGTAGTATAGGACAGGGGCTCTACAATGAGCAGTTCTTC. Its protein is CASSIGQGLYNEQFF.

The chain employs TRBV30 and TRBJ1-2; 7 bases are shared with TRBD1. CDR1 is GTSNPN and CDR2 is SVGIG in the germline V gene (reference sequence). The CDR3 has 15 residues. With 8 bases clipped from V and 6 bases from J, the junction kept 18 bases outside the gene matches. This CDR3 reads CARTTPRQGRNGYTF. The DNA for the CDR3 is TGTGCCCGAACCACCCCGAGACAGGGAAGGAATGGCTACACCTTC.

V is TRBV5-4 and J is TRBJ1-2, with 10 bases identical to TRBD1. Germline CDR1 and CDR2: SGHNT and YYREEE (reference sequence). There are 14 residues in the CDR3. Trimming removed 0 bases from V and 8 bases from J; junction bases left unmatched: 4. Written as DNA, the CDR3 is TGTGCCAGCAGCTTGGCCGGGACAGGGGTCGGCTACACCTTC. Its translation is CASSLAGTGVGYTF.

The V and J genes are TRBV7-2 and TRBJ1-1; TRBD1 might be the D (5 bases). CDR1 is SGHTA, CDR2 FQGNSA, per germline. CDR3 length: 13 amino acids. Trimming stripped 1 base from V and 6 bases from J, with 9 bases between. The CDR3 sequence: CASSLVRGSEAFF. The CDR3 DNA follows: TGTGCCAGCAGCTTAGTAAGGGGCTCTGAAGCTTTCTTT. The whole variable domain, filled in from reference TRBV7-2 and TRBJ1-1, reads GAGVSQSPSNKVTEKGKDVELRCDPISGHTALYWYRQSLGQGLEFLIYFQGNSAPDKSGLPSDRFSAERTGGSVSTLTIQRTQQEDSAVYLCASSLVRGSEAFFGQGTRLTVV.

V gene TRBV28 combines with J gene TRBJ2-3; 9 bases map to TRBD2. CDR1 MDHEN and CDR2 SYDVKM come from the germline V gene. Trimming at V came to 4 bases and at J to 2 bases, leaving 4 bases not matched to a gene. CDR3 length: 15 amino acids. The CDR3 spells CASSSLAGSTDTQYF. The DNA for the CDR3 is TGTGCCAGCAGTTCCCTAGCGGGATCCACAGATACGCAGTATTTT.

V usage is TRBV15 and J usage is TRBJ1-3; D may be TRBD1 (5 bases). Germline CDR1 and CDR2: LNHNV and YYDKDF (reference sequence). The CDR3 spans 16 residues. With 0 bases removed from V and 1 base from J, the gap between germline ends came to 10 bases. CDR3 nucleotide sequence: TGTGCCACCAGCAGAGATCGGGGGGGTTCTGGAAACACCATATATTTT. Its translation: CATSRDRGGSGNTIYF.

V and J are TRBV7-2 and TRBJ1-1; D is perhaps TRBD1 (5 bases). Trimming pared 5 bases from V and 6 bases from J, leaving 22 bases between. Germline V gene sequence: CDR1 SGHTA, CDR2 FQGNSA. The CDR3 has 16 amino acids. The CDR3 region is CASSRAFLWGRAEAFF. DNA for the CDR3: TGTGCCAGCAGCCGGGCGTTTTTGTGGGGCAGGGCTGAAGCTTTCTTT.

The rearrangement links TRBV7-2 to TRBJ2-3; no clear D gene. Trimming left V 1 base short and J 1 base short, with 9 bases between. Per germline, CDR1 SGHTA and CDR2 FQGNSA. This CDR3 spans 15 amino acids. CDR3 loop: CASSLGVTGTDTQYF. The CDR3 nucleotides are TGTGCCAGCAGCTTAGGAGTCACTGGCACAGATACGCAGTATTTT.

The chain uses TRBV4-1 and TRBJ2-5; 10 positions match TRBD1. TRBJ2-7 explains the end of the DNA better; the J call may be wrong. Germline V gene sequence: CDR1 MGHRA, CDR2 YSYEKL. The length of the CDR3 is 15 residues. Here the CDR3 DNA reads TGCGCCAGCAGGCTAACGACAGGGGGCTGGTACGAGCAGTACTTC. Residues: CASRLTTGGWYEQYF.

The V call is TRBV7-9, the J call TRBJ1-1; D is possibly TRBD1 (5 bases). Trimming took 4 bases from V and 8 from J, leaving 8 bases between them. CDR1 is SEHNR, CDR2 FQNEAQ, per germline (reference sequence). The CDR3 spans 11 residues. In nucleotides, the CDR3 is TGTGCCAGCAGCTGGGGCCTGGAAGCTTTCTTT. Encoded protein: CASSWGLEAFF.

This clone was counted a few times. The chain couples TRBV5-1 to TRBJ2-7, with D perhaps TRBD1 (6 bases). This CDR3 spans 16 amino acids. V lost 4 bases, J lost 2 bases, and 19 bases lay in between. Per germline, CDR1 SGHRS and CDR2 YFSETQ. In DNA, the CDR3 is TGCGCCAGCAGCATAAGACCATCGGACAGCGCCTACGAGCAGTACTTC. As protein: CASSIRPSDSAYEQYF. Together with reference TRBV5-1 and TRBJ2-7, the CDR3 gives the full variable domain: KAGVTQTPRYLIKTRGQQVTLSCSPISGHRSVSWYQQTPGQGLQFLFEYFSETQRNKGNFPGRFSGRQFSNSRSEMNVSTLELGDSALYLCASSIRPSDSAYEQYFGPGTRLTVT.

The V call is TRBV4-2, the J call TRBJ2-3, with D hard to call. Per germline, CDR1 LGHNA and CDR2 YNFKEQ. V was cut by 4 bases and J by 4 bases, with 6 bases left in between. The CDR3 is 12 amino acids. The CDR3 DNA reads TGTGCCAGCAGCCCTACCGCAGATACGCAGTATTTT. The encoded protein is CASSPTADTQYF.

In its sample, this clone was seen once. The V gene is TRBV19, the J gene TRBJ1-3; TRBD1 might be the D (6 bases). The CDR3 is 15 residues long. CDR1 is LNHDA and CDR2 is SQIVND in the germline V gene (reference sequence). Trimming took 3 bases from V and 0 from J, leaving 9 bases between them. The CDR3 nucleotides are TGTGCCAGTAGTATCGGGGACACCTCTGGAAACACCATATATTTT. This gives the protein CASSIGDTSGNTIYF.

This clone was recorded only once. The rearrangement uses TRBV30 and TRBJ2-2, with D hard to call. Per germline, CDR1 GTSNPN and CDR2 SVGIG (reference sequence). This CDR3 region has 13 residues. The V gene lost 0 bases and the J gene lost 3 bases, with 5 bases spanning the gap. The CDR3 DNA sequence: TGTGCCTGGAGTGTGTTCGACACCGGGGAGCTGTTTTTT. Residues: CAWSVFDTGELFF.

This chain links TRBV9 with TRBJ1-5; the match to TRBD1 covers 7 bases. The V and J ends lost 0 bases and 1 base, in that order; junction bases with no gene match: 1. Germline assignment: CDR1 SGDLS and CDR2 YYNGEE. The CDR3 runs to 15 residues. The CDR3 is CASSVGGQSNQPQHF. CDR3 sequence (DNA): TGTGCCAGCAGCGTAGGGGGACAGAGCAATCAGCCCCAGCATTTT.

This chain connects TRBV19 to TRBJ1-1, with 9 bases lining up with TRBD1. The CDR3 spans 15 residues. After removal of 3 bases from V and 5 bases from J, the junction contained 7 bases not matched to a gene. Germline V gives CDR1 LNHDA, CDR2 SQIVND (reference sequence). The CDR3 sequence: CASSIPQGARTEAFF. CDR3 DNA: TGTGCCAGTAGTATCCCACAGGGGGCGCGTACTGAAGCTTTCTTT.

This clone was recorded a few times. CDR3 sequence reads: CASSEGTGVKSQFF. The DNA for the CDR3 is TGTGCCAGCAGTGAAGGGACAGGGGTGAAATCCCAGTTCTTC. This chain links TRBV2 with TRBJ2-1; 9 positions match TRBD1. The CDR3 runs to 14 residues. V lost 1 base and J lost 13; bases outside the gene matches: 8. The V gene's germline CDR1 is SNHLY and CDR2 FYNNEI.

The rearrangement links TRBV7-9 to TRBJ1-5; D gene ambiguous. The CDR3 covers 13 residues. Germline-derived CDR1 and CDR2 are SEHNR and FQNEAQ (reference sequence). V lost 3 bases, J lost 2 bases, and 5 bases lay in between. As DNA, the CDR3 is TGTGCCAGCAGCTTTTCAGGCAATCAGCCCCAGCATTTT. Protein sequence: CASSFSGNQPQHF.

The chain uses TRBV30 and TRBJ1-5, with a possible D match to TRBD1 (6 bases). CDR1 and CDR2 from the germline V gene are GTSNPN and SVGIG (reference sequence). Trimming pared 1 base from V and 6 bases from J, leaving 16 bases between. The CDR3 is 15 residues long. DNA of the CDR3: TGTGCCTGGAGTGGTGGGCAGGGGATGTTTCAGCCCCAGCATTTT. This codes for CAWSGGQGMFQPQHF. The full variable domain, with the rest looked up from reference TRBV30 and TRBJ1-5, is SQTIHQWPATLVQPVGSPLSLECTVEGTSNPNLYWYRQAAGRGLQLLFYSVGIGQISSEVPQNLSASRPQDRQFILSSKKLLLSDSGFYLCAWSGGQGMFQPQHFGDGTRLSIL.

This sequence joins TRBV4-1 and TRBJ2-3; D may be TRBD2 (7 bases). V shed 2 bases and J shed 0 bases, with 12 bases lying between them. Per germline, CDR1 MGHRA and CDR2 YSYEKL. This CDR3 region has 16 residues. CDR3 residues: CASSQRGGLSTDTQYF. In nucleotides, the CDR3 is TGCGCCAGCAGCCAAAGGGGGGGCTTGAGCACAGATACGCAGTATTTT.

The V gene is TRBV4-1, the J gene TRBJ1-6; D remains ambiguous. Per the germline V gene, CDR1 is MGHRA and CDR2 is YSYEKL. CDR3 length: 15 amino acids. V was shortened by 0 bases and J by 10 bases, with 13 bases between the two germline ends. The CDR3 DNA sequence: TGCGCCAGCAGCCAAGATCTCGGGGAAAGGTCACCCCTCCACTTT. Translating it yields CASSQDLGERSPLHF.